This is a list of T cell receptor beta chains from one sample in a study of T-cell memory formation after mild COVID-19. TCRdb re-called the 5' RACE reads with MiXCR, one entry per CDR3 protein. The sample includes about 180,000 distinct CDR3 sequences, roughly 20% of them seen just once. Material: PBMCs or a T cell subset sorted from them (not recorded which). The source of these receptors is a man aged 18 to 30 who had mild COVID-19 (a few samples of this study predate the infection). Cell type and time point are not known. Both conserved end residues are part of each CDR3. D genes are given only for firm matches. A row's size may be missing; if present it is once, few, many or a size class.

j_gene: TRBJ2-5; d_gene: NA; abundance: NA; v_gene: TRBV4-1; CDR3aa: CASSQLKSGETQYF; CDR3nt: TGCGCCAGCAGCCAACTCAAGAGCGGAGAGACCCAGTACTTC
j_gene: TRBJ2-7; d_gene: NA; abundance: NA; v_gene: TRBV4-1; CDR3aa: CASSQLGYEQYF; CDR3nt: TGCGCCAGCAGCCAACTGGGCTACGAGCAGTACTTC
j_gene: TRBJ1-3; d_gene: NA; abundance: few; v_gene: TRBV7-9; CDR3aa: CASSPQAGGNTIYF; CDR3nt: TGTGCCAGCAGCCCGCAGGCGGGTGGAAACACCATATATTTT
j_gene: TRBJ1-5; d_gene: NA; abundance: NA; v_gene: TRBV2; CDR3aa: CASSDDRTGQPQHF; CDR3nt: TGTGCCAGCAGCGACGACAGGACGGGCCAGCCCCAGCATTTT
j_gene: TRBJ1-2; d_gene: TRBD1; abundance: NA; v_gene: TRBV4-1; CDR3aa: CASSLGWTGRYTF; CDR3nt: TGCGCCAGCAGCCTAGGGTGGACAGGACGCTACACCTTC
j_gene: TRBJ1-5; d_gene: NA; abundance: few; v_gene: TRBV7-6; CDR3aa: CASSLGAKGQPQHF; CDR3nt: TGTGCCAGCAGCTTAGGGGCCAAGGGTCAGCCCCAGCATTTT
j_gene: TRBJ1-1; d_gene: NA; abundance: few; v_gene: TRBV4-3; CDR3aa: CASSQGTGSANTEAFF; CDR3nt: TGCGCCAGCAGCCAGGGCACAGGGTCGGCAAACACTGAAGCTTTCTTT
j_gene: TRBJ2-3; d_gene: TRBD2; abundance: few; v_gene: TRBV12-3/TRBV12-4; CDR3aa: CASSPEPSGGDTQYF; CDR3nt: TGTGCCAGCAGCCCGGAGCCTAGCGGGGGGGATACGCAGTATTTT
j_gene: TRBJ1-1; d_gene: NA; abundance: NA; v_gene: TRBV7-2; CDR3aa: CASIPSRDLYTEAFF; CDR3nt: TGTGCCAGCATCCCTAGCCGGGACTTGTACACTGAAGCTTTCTTT
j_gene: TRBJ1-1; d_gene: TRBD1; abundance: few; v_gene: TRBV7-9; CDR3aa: CASSPTGATEAFF; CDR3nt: TGTGCCAGCAGCCCCACAGGGGCCACTGAAGCTTTCTTT
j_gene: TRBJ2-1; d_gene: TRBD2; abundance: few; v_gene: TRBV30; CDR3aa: CAWSRTSGGDEQFF; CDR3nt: TGTGCCTGGAGTCGGACTAGCGGGGGGGATGAGCAGTTCTTC
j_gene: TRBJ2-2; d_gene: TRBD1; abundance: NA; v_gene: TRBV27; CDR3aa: CASSPQGADELFF; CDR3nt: TGTGCCAGCAGTCCCCAGGGGGCAGATGAGCTGTTTTTT
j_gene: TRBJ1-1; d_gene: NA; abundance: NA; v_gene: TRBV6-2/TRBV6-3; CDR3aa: CASSYEAGKGHSNTEAFF; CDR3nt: TGTGCCAGCAGTTACGAAGCAGGGAAAGGGCATTCGAACACTGAAGCTTTCTTT
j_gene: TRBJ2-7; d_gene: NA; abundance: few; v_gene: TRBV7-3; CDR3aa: CASSPSGTSYEQYF; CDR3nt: TGTGCCAGCAGCCCCTCAGGGACCTCCTACGAGCAGTACTTC
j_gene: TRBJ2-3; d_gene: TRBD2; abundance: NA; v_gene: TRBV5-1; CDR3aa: CASSARLAGVTDTQYF; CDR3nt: TGCGCCAGCAGCGCCCGTCTAGCGGGGGTCACAGATACGCAGTATTTT
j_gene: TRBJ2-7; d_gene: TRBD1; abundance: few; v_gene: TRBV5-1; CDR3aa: CASSLEGQGRYEQYF; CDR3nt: TGCGCCAGCAGCTTGGAGGGACAGGGAAGGTACGAGCAGTACTTC
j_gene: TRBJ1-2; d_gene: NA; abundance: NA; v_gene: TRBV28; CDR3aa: CASSSGFSWGYGYTF; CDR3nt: TGTGCCAGCAGCTCCGGCTTCAGCTGGGGCTATGGCTACACCTTC
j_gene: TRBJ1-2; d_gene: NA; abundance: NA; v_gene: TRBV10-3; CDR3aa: CAITWTPHYGYTF; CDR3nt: TGTGCCATCACCTGGACGCCTCACTATGGCTACACCTTC
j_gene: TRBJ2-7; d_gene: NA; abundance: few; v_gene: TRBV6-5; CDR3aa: CASSRRTNSYEQYF; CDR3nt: TGTGCCAGCAGTCGTCGGACAAACTCCTACGAGCAGTACTTC
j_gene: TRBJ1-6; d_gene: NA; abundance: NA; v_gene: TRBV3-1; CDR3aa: CASSHGGLGNSPLHF; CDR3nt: TGTGCCAGCAGCCACGGGGGTTTGGGTAATTCACCCCTCCACTTT
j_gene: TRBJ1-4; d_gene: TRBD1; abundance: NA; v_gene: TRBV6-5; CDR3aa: CASSTQGAGEKLFF; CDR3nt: TGTGCCAGCAGTACCCAGGGGGCTGGTGAAAAACTGTTTTTT
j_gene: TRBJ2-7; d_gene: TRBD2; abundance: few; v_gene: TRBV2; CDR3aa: CASRPTSGGYEQYF; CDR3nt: TGTGCCAGCAGACCTACTAGCGGGGGTTACGAGCAGTACTTC
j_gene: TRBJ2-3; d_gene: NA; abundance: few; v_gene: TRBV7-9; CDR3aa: CASSFSTVSDTQYF; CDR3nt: TGTGCCAGCAGCTTCTCGACAGTCTCGGATACGCAGTATTTT